A single sample gave rise to the 17 T cell receptor beta chains below, sequenced in a study of cytomegalovirus exposure and HLA in healthy donors. Both 60 Vbeta primers and 13 Jbeta primers went into the PCR. Profiling relied on immunoSEQ multiplex PCR, and the TCRdb table lists in-frame clones only, not all of them. The data show approximately 100,000 clones, around 9.6% seen once. Sample: PBMCs. The receptors stem from a man aged 45-65 years in good health and CMV-seropositive.

The chain employs TRBV29-1 and TRBJ1-1, with 12 bases that match TRBD1. CDR1 SQVTM and CDR2 ANQGSEA come from the germline V gene. The CDR3 runs 15 residues. The ends lost 7 bases at V and 0 bases at J; junction bases unmatched: 6. CDR3 DNA: TGCAGCGCGGGACAGGGGGCCCCCTTGAACACTGAAGCTTTCTTT. This gives the protein CSAGQGAPLNTEAFF.

V is TRBV6-5 and J is TRBJ1-2, with D possibly TRBD1 on 5 matching bases. The CDR3 length is 12 residues. Between the trimmed V and J ends, which lost 2 bases and 7 bases, there was a span of 8 bases. Germline lookup yields CDR1 MNHEY and CDR2 SVGAGI. The CDR3 reads CASSYGGGGYTF. Written as DNA, the CDR3 is TGTGCCAGCAGTTACGGGGGAGGTGGCTACACCTTC.

This clone was seen more than once but under ten times. The gene calls are TRBV29-1 and TRBJ1-4; tentative D call: TRBD1 (5 bases). CDR3 length: 13 residues. V gave up 4 bases and J gave up 5 bases, with 11 bases separating them. The germline gives CDR1 SQVTM, CDR2 ANQGSEA. This CDR3 reads CSVVVDSNEKLFF. The CDR3 nucleotides are TGCAGCGTTGTTGTAGACAGCAATGAAAAACTGTTTTTT.

In this sample, this clone turned up a few times. The chain has TRBV19 and TRBJ1-1; D remains ambiguous. Germline-derived CDR1 and CDR2 are LNHDA and SQIVND (reference sequence). The CDR3 is 15 residues long. The V end lost 3 bases, the J end lost 4 bases, and 15 bases lay between the germline ends. CDR3 nucleotide sequence: TGTGCCAGTAGTATCGCAGCGGGGTCGGGCACTGAAGCTTTCTTT. Its protein product is CASSIAAGSGTEAFF.

This chain uses TRBV5-1 with TRBJ1-1; weak D call: TRBD1 (6 bases). Germline V CDR1 and CDR2: SGHRS, YFSETQ. V lost 0 bases and J lost 10, with 19 bases in between. The CDR3 length is 15 residues. In DNA, the CDR3 is TGCGCCAGCAGCTTGGAAGGGGACACGAACCAAGGAGCTTTCTTT. It translates to CASSLEGDTNQGAFF.

This clone was detected a few times. Other DNA sequences in this specimen translate into the identical CDR3. The chain combines TRBV2 with TRBJ2-5; D gene uncertain. Looked up from germline, CDR1 is SNHLY and CDR2 is FYNNEI. The CDR3 is 14 amino acids. V lost 4 bases to trimming and J lost 1 base, with 10 bases between them. CDR3 coding DNA: TGTGCCAGCAGTGTCGGAAGGAGCCAAGAGACCCAGTACTTC. Translation gives CASSVGRSQETQYF.

The CDR3 reads CASSYTGGLRGNEQFF. Here the CDR3 DNA reads TGTGCCAGCAGCTACACTGGGGGACTAAGGGGCAATGAGCAGTTCTTC. This chain joins TRBV5-6 and TRBJ2-1, with 7 positions matching TRBD2. Unmatched junction bases numbered 12, after V lost 3 bases and J lost 6 bases. Per the germline V gene, CDR1 is SGHDT and CDR2 is YYEEEE. The CDR3 is 16 residues long.

A single count supports this clone. The rearrangement links TRBV10-3 to TRBJ2-7, with D tentatively TRBD2 (6 bases). Germline values: CDR1 ENHRY, CDR2 SYGVKD. The CDR3 contains 15 residues. Between the trimmed V and J ends, which lost 6 bases and 0 bases, there was a span of 15 bases. DNA for the CDR3: TGTGCCATCAGCGGCGGGACGGGAATCTCCTACGAGCAGTACTTC. It translates to CAISGGTGISYEQYF.

V is TRBV18 and J is TRBJ2-5; D not resolved. The CDR3 spans 14 residues. The V end lost 3 bases, the J end lost 1 base, and 9 bases lay between the germline ends. Germline V CDR1 and CDR2: KGHSH, LQKENI. The CDR3 DNA reads as TGTGCCAGCTCACCGCGACTGGCCCAAGAGACCCAGTACTTC. It specifies CASSPRLAQETQYF.

This clone was seen only a few times. This chain uses TRBV28 with TRBJ2-7; 8 bases are a match to TRBD1. Germline V gene sequence: CDR1 MDHEN, CDR2 SYDVKM. The V and J ends lost 5 bases and 4 bases, in that order; junction bases with no gene match: 7. The CDR3 runs 14 residues. The CDR3: CASSRRQGRYEQYF. As DNA, the CDR3 is TGTGCCAGCAGTCGGAGACAGGGGAGGTACGAGCAGTACTTC.

Worth noting for this clone: This CDR3 is also generated by other DNA sequences in the sample. V usage is TRBV27 and J usage is TRBJ2-1; D remains ambiguous. Germline CDR1 MNHEY, CDR2 SMNVEV (reference sequence). CDR3 length: 16 amino acids. The ends were cut back, 7 bases at V and 7 bases at J, with 23 bases in the middle. CDR3 residues: CASKTLSSPSGNEQFF. DNA of the CDR3: TGTGCCAGCAAGACCCTAAGTAGCCCCAGTGGGAATGAGCAGTTCTTC.

V is TRBV10-3 and J is TRBJ1-4; D not certain. The CDR3 runs 12 residues. The V and J ends lost 2 bases and 8 bases respectively, with 6 bases between them. Germline V CDR1 and CDR2: ENHRY, SYGVKD. CDR3 DNA sequence: TGTGCCATCAGTGAGAGAGGCGAAAAACTGTTTTTT. This sequence encodes CAISERGEKLFF.

The chain uses TRBV5-6 and TRBJ1-6; no clear D gene. Per germline, CDR1 SGHDT and CDR2 YYEEEE. The CDR3 runs to 13 residues. Trimming stripped 1 base from V and 10 bases from J, with 9 bases between. CDR3 region: CASSLWGESPLHF. CDR3 coding DNA: TGTGCCAGCAGCTTGTGGGGAGAATCACCCCTCCACTTT.

J is TRBJ2-1 and V is TRBV7-6; TRBD2 matches 11 bases. The junction had 10 bases not matched to a gene; V was cut back by 5 bases and J by 4 bases. The CDR3 has 17 residues. Germline V gene sequence: CDR1 SGHVS, CDR2 FNYEAQ. The CDR3 is CASSALLTSGIYNEQFF. The CDR3 DNA sequence: TGTGCCAGCAGCGCCCTCCTGACTAGCGGGATTTACAATGAGCAGTTCTTC.

This clone was recorded a few times. The V gene is TRBV10-3, the J gene TRBJ2-7; D is ambiguous. CDR1 is ENHRY, CDR2 SYGVKD, per germline. Trimming pared 3 bases from V and 5 bases from J, leaving 11 bases between. The CDR3 loop spans 13 amino acids. This CDR3 reads CAISDNTIHEQYF. In nucleotides, the CDR3 is TGTGCCATCAGTGATAACACCATCCACGAGCAGTACTTC.

This clone was picked up a small number of times. The rearrangement joins TRBV5-1 to TRBJ1-3; 9 bases are shared with TRBD1. In germline, CDR1 is SGHRS, CDR2 YFSETQ. The CDR3 has 17 residues. After removal of 0 bases from V and 0 bases from J, the junction contained 4 bases not matched to a gene. CDR3 sequence reads: CASSLEGQGGSGNTIYF. The CDR3 nucleotides are TGCGCCAGCAGCTTGGAGGGACAGGGTGGCTCTGGAAACACCATATATTTT.

This clone was seen only a few times. This rearrangement joins TRBV30 to TRBJ1-1; possibly TRBD1 for D (6 bases). The V gene's germline CDR1 is GTSNPN and CDR2 SVGIG (reference sequence). This CDR3 comprises 13 residues. V lost 8 bases, J lost 4 bases, and 17 bases lay in between. CDR3 DNA: TGTGCCCAGAATGGGGGGGCGGCCACTGAAGCTTTCTTT. It encodes CAQNGGAATEAFF.